This TCR beta chain was sequenced in a study of identical twins. Only healthy Caucasians were enrolled as donors. A universal primer site was incorporated via template switching, and the cDNA contained unique molecular identifiers. MiXCR was run by TCRdb on the 5' RACE reads, yielding one entry per CDR3 protein. The repertoire consists of about 210,000 distinct CDR3 sequences, with roughly 10% occurring once and the leading ten covering 5% to 6%. About this clonotype: Its antigen is still unknown.

General study points: Zero-insertion analyses could be partly confounded by invariant MAIT and iNKT cells. The conclusions drew on cross-sectional statistical analysis instead of tracking the same donors.

CDR1 SEHNR and CDR2 FQNEAQ come from the germline V gene (reference sequence). V trimming: 5 bases; J trimming: 8 bases; junction bases outside the gene matches: 13. The CDR3 loop spans 17 amino acids. The sequenced sample consisted of memory (CD45RO+) T cells sorted from blood. The receptor's source is a woman aged 18 to 35 in good health. The chain recombines TRBV7-9 with TRBJ2-1, with 12 bases matching TRBD2. CDR3 DNA: TGTGCCAGCAGCGTTTCTAGCGGGAGGGCTGGAATGTATGAGCAGTTCTTC. Amino acid sequence: CASSVSSGRAGMYEQFF.